A selection of T cell receptor beta chains follows, all from one sample in a study of blood T cell repertoires in COVID-19. TCRdb's copy holds only in-frame clones and misses some; the assay was immunoSEQ multiplex PCR. Of roughly 100,000 clones in the sample, 80% to 90% were seen once. Sequencing was carried out using peripheral blood. The source is a woman aged 55-70 years with acute or convalescent COVID-19. The CDR3 runs from the conserved cysteine through the conserved F or W. Fields, in order: D gene, J gene, V gene, clone size, CDR3 DNA, CDR3 protein. D genes are given only for firm matches. Rows may omit the clone size; those that give it use once, few, many or a size class.

>TRBD1|TRBJ1-1|TRBV19|once
TGTGCCAGTAGTGTCCTCCGGGACAGGGTGAACACTGAAGCTTTCTTT
CASSVLRDRVNTEAFF
>-|TRBJ1-5|TRBV5-1|-
TGCGCCAGCAGCCCCGGGGATCATAGCAATCAGCCCCAGCATTTT
CASSPGDHSNQPQHF
>TRBD1|TRBJ1-1|TRBV14|-
TGTGCCAGTAAACAGGGGCCCCCGAACACTGAAGCTTTCTTT
CASKQGPPNTEAFF
>-|TRBJ1-1|TRBV2|-
TGTGCCAGCAGACGGTCTGTTAACACTGAAGCTTTCTTT
CASRRSVNTEAFF
>-|TRBJ1-1|TRBV30|-
TGTGCCTGGAGTGTACGGGGGGACACTGAAGCTTTCTTT
CAWSVRGDTEAFF
>TRBD1|TRBJ2-1|TRBV7-3|-
TGTGCCAGCAGCTTAACAGCGATCGGGACAGCAGAGCAGTTCTTC
CASSLTAIGTAEQFF
>-|TRBJ1-1|TRBV19|-
TGTGCCAGTAGTATCCTAAACACTGAAGCTTTCTTT
CASSILNTEAFF
>-|TRBJ2-2|TRBV6-5|once
TGTGCCAGCAGCTCTGTCACCGGGGAGCTGTTTTTT
CASSSVTGELFF
>TRBD1|TRBJ1-4|TRBV3-1/TRBV3-2|-
TGTGCCAGCAGCCAAGGGGGCAGGGGGCGAGAAAAACTGTTTTTT
CASSQGGRGREKLFF
>-|TRBJ2-1|TRBV4-2|-
TGTGCCAGCAGCCAAGAATCCATTGGGGGGTCTGAGCAGTTCTTC
CASSQESIGGSEQFF
>-|TRBJ1-1|TRBV6-5|-
TGTGCCAGCAGTTCTCTAGGGGCCAACACTGAAGCTTTCTTT
CASSSLGANTEAFF
>-|TRBJ1-1|TRBV2|-
TGTGCCAGCAGTGGGGGGGGAAGCACTGAAGCTTTCTTT
CASSGGGSTEAFF
>-|TRBJ1-4|TRBV30|-
TGTGCCTGGAGTGCCTCGAATGAAAAACTGTTTTTT
CAWSASNEKLFF
>TRBD1|TRBJ2-3|TRBV6-5|-
TGTGCCGCTCAGACAGGGAGCACAGATACGCAGTATTTT
CAAQTGSTDTQYF
>-|TRBJ2-5|TRBV18|-
TGTGCCAGCTCACCAATCTCAGGTGGGGAGACCCAGTACTTC
CASSPISGGETQYF
>TRBD1|TRBJ1-3|TRBV28|-
TGTGCCAGCAGATCAGGGGGGAAGAATGGAAACACCATATATTTT
CASRSGGKNGNTIYF
>TRBD1|TRBJ1-5|TRBV18|-
TGTGCCAGCTCACCGGGACAGGGCCTTTTAGAGCCCCAGCATTTT
CASSPGQGLLEPQHF
>-|TRBJ2-2|TRBV6-5|-
TGTGCCAGCAGCCGTCCAGGGGAGTTAACCGGGGAGCTGTTTTTT
CASSRPGELTGELFF
>TRBD1|TRBJ1-4|TRBV4-1|-
TGCGCCAGCAGCCCCCCGGACAGGCCAACTAATGAAAAACTGTTTTTT
CASSPPDRPTNEKLFF
>-|TRBJ1-6|TRBV7-9|-
TGTGCCAGCAGCCTACAGGATTCACCCCTCCACTTT
CASSLQDSPLHF
>TRBD1|TRBJ1-1|TRBV3-1/TRBV3-2|-
TGTGCCAGCAGCCAAGATACAGGGGTGAAGAGGACTGAAGCTTTCTTT
CASSQDTGVKRTEAFF
>TRBD2|TRBJ2-3|TRBV6-5|-
TGTGCCAGCGTGTCGGGGGGATTCACAGATACGCAGTATTTT
CASVSGGFTDTQYF
>-|TRBJ1-1|TRBV5-1|-
TGCGCCAGCAGCCCCGGGGTCATGCCTGAAGCTTTCTTT
CASSPGVMPEAFF
>TRBD1|TRBJ1-2|TRBV6-5|-
TGTGCCAGCAGGGGGACAGGGGGCTCCCCGTATGGCTACACCTTC
CASRGTGGSPYGYTF
>TRBD1|TRBJ1-6|TRBV2|-
TGTGCCAGCACCCCCGGGACAGGGAATTCACCCCTCCACTTT
CASTPGTGNSPLHF
>TRBD1|TRBJ2-3|TRBV6-5|-
TGTGCCAGCAGTTTGACAGGGGCTAGCACAGATACGCAGTATTTT
CASSLTGASTDTQYF
>TRBD1|TRBJ1-1|TRBV19|-
TGTGCCAGTAGTATAGGGGGGCGACAGGGGGCAACTGAAGCTTTCTTT
CASSIGGRQGATEAFF